This T cell receptor (beta chain) was recovered during a study of blood T cell repertoires in COVID-19. Turning to the study itself: Donors in the United States, Italy and Spain gave samples during acute or convalescent COVID-19. Nucleic acid was either cDNA or gDNA, and it came from T cells, B-cell-depleted T cells, or PBMCs.

Profiling relied on immunoSEQ multiplex PCR, and the TCRdb table lists in-frame clones only, not all of them. Among about 300,000 clones listed, 65% to 90% were seen once. Trimming cost V 3 bases and J 0 bases; bases outside gene matches: 2. This CDR3 has 16 amino acids. Germline-derived CDR1 and CDR2 are LNHDA and SQIVND (reference sequence). Everyone who took part was about 18 to 90 years old, and they came from about 25 US areas. The sample comprised PBMCs or T cells enriched from blood (not recorded which). This sequence originates from a young woman who had recovered from COVID-19. The rearrangement joins TRBV19 to TRBJ2-1; 10 bases agree with TRBD2. The CDR3, as DNA: TGTGCCAGTAGTATCATAGCGGGAGGCTCCTACAATGAGCAGTTCTTC. Protein sequence: CASSIIAGGSYNEQFF.